This T cell receptor (beta chain) is from a study of identical twins. Via MiXCR, TCRdb re-called the 5' RACE reads, giving one row per CDR3 protein. The sample contains roughly 720,000 distinct CDR3 sequences, 15% to 20% of which appear only once. This clonotype occurred a few times. J was trimmed by 12 bases and V by 5 bases; bases with no gene match: 10. CDR1 and CDR2 (germline): SGHTA, FQGTGA. The CDR3 spans 13 residues. The same specimen was also included in a second study, on T cells expressing NK-cell markers. According to that study: Certain NKG2C+ T cell clones were expanded, and their HCMV specificity remained unclear.

The chain carries TRBV7-3 and TRBJ2-1; 7 nucleotides agree with TRBD2. This clonotype was sampled from a woman under 30 in good health. The specimen was PBMCs. CDR3 protein: CASSPAPGGMQFF. The DNA of the CDR3 is TGTGCCAGCAGCCCCGCCCCCGGGGGGATGCAGTTCTTC.